A single sample gave rise to the 13 T cell receptor beta chains below, sequenced in a study of identical twins. TCRdb itself ran the 5' RACE reads through MiXCR, one entry per CDR3 protein. The sample lists hundreds of thousands of distinct CDR3 sequences; roughly 7.5% were seen once. This sample was shared with a second study, whose subject was yellow fever vaccine responses in identical twins.

The sequenced sample consisted of memory (CD45RO+) T cells sorted from blood. These receptor sequences come from a woman aged 18-30 years in good health.

This clonotype was seen only a few times. This chain links TRBV3-1 with TRBJ2-5; 9 bases fit TRBD2. V trimming: 4 bases; J trimming: 4 bases; junction bases outside the gene matches: 7. Germline V lookup: CDR1 LGHDT, CDR2 YNNKEL (reference sequence). The CDR3 consists of 15 residues. The CDR3 DNA sequence: TGTGCCAGCAGCCGTCCTAGCGGGATCTCAGAGACCCAGTACTTC. It encodes CASSRPSGISETQYF.

Many counts were recorded for this clonotype. V gene TRBV7-9 combines with J gene TRBJ2-7; a possible D gene is TRBD2 (6 bases). The CDR3 is 13 amino acids. Trimming pared 3 bases from V and 3 bases from J, leaving 9 bases between. Germline V gene sequence: CDR1 SEHNR, CDR2 FQNEAQ (reference sequence). CDR3 sequence: CASSLVGGYEQYF. As DNA, the CDR3 is TGTGCCAGCAGCTTGGTGGGGGGCTACGAGCAGTACTTC.

V usage is TRBV28 and J usage is TRBJ2-1; tentatively, D is TRBD1 (7 bases). This CDR3 is built from 14 residues. CDR1 MDHEN and CDR2 SYDVKM come from the germline V gene. Trimming took off 7 bases at V and 7 bases at J, with 17 bases between the two ends. The CDR3 is CASTLAGGSNEQFF. The CDR3 DNA reads TGTGCCAGCACCTTGGCAGGGGGGAGTAATGAGCAGTTCTTC.

The table lists this clonotype with a few counts. The rearrangement links TRBV28 to TRBJ2-3, with 12 bases identical to TRBD2. The germline V gene has CDR1 MDHEN and CDR2 SYDVKM. V shed 4 bases and J 3 bases; nucleotides not matched to a gene: 20. The CDR3 is 21 residues long. The CDR3 region is CASSSSRPIATTSGRTDTQYF. CDR3 DNA: TGTGCCAGCAGTTCTTCCCGGCCGATCGCGACGACTAGCGGGAGAACAGATACGCAGTATTTT.

In this sample, this clonotype turned up many times. The V call is TRBV3-1, the J call TRBJ2-1; D is possibly TRBD1 (6 bases). The CDR3 spans 14 residues. Germline CDR1 and CDR2: LGHDT and YNNKEL (reference sequence). V dropped 6 bases and J dropped 0 bases, with 9 bases sitting between them. The chain's CDR3 is CASRRGTSYNEQFF. CDR3 sequence (DNA): TGTGCCAGCAGAAGGGGGACCTCCTACAATGAGCAGTTCTTC.

About this clonotype itself: At one end the junction does not follow the germline gene, possibly because of a read error. V usage is TRBV5-5 and J usage is TRBJ2-2; 11 bases agree with TRBD1. The CDR3 consists of 15 residues. Germline V lookup: CDR1 SGHKS, CDR2 YYEKEE (reference sequence). CDR3 loop: CAISPGQGVVGELFF. The CDR3 nucleotides read TGTGCCATCAGCCCGGGACAGGGGGTAGTCGGGGAGCTGTTTTTT.

This clonotype was recorded at least ten times. The V gene is TRBV5-5, the J gene TRBJ2-1; D is possibly TRBD1 (7 bases). V was shortened by 0 bases and J by 8 bases, with 21 bases between the two germline ends. The germline CDR1 and CDR2 sequences are SGHKS and YYEKEE (reference sequence). There are 17 residues in the CDR3. CDR3 protein: CASSLVEGAERVYEQFF. The CDR3 DNA follows: TGTGCCAGCAGCTTGGTGGAGGGGGCTGAGCGCGTCTATGAGCAGTTCTTC.

This chain joins TRBV20-1 and TRBJ2-5; 11 bases align to TRBD2. CDR1 DFQATT and CDR2 SNEGSKA come from the germline V gene (reference sequence). The CDR3 totals 15 residues. The V gene end was trimmed by 6 bases and the J gene end by 5 bases; junction bases not matched to a gene: 11. CDR3 amino acids: CSADPTSGSGETQYF. The DNA for the CDR3 is TGCAGTGCCGATCCCACTAGCGGGAGTGGGGAGACCCAGTACTTC.

This clonotype appeared a few times. This chain uses TRBV10-3 with TRBJ2-2; D is ambiguous. The CDR3 extends over 12 amino acids. Germline CDR1 is ENHRY and CDR2 is SYGVKD. Trimming took off 2 bases at V and 8 bases at J, with 6 bases between the two ends. The CDR3 sequence is CAISEAGGELFF. The CDR3 DNA reads TGTGCCATCAGTGAGGCTGGAGGGGAGCTGTTTTTT.

In this sample, this clonotype turned up a few times. This sequence joins TRBV19 and TRBJ2-3; no clear D gene. CDR3 length: 13 residues. From germline, CDR1 is LNHDA and CDR2 SQIVND (reference sequence). V was trimmed by 8 bases and J by 0 bases, leaving 9 bases between them. As DNA, the CDR3 is TGTGCCAGTCGGCTCACTAGCACAGATACGCAGTATTTT. This gives the protein CASRLTSTDTQYF.

This clonotype has more than one count but fewer than ten. The genes are TRBV11-2 and TRBJ2-7, with D hard to call. Looked up from germline, CDR1 is SGHAT and CDR2 is FQNNGV. The V gene lost 0 bases and the J gene lost 3 bases, with 9 bases spanning the gap. CDR3 size: 14 residues. The CDR3 DNA reads TGTGCCAGCAGCTTAGATGCAGAAGTCTACGAGCAGTACTTC. Encoded protein: CASSLDAEVYEQYF.

In its sample, this clonotype was seen many times. The V gene is TRBV5-1, the J gene TRBJ2-3; no reliable D call. Germline-derived CDR1 and CDR2 are SGHRS and YFSETQ. This CDR3 region has 15 residues. The ends were cut back, 0 bases at V and 2 bases at J, with 10 bases in the middle. In nucleotides, the CDR3 is TGCGCCAGCAGCTTGGTCGGCAGATCCACAGATACGCAGTATTTT. Its protein is CASSLVGRSTDTQYF.

There are a few counts of this clonotype. The chain recombines TRBV15 with TRBJ1-5, with D perhaps matching TRBD1 (6 bases). Germline-derived CDR1 and CDR2 are LNHNV and YYDKDF (reference sequence). The V end was cut by 3 bases, the J end by 0 bases, with 12 bases between. The length of the CDR3 is 16 residues. CDR3 sequence reads: CATSSSQGVSNQPQHF. For the CDR3, the DNA is TGTGCCACCAGCAGTTCACAGGGAGTTAGCAATCAGCCCCAGCATTTT.